This is a list of T cell receptor beta chains from one sample in a study of radiotherapy plus CTLA-4 blockade in lung cancer. This table comes from immunoSEQ multiplex PCR, and its TCRdb copy is limited to in-frame clones, with some not included. The table records 50,000 to 75,000 clones, 70% to 80% of them present only once. Here the sequenced sample was peripheral blood, taken from a patient treated with radiotherapy plus ipilimumab. The receptors derive from a human donor with non-small cell lung cancer who had a complete response to radiotherapy plus ipilimumab. Both conserved end residues are part of each CDR3. The D gene is left open where the match is weak. Size is omitted from some rows. Given values are once, few, many or a class for expanded clones.

TRBJ2-1 TRBV19 TRBD2 . CASTGTSGRNNEQFF TGTGCCAGTACCGGGACTAGCGGGAGGAACAATGAGCAGTTCTTC
TRBJ1-3 TRBV7-9 . . CASSVSTGFSGNTIYF TGTGCCAGCAGCGTCTCCACAGGGTTTTCGGGAAACACCATATATTTT
TRBJ2-4 TRBV14 . . CASSQGRLAQYF TGTGCCAGCAGCCAAGGTCGGCTGGCGCAGTACTTC
TRBJ1-2 TRBV5-1 . . CASSLDGGAYGYTF TGCGCCAGCAGCTTGGATGGGGGGGCGTATGGCTACACCTTC
TRBJ1-2 TRBV15 . . CATSRDLGKGGYTF TGTGCCACCAGCAGAGATTTAGGGAAGGGGGGCTACACCTTC
TRBJ2-1 TRBV7-2 TRBD2 . CASSRASGSFPNEQFF TGTGCCAGCAGTAGGGCTAGCGGGAGTTTCCCCAATGAGCAGTTCTTC
TRBJ2-5 TRBV29-1 . . CSDTQTSRGGETQYF TGCAGCGATACGCAAACGTCCAGGGGAGGAGAGACCCAGTACTTC
TRBJ1-1 TRBV7-9 TRBD1 once CASSVGQGGAEAFF TGTGCCAGCAGCGTGGGACAGGGGGGCGCTGAAGCTTTCTTT
TRBJ1-5 TRBV2 . . CASSRRAGEPQHF TGTGCCAGCAGCCGGAGGGCGGGAGAGCCCCAGCATTTT
TRBJ1-1 TRBV7-9 TRBD1 . CASGGQGNTEAFF TGTGCCAGCGGAGGACAGGGGAACACTGAAGCTTTCTTT
TRBJ1-2 TRBV7-9 . once CASSDGLTPYGYTF TGTGCCAGCAGCGACGGGCTCACCCCCTATGGCTACACCTTC
TRBJ2-5 TRBV2 TRBD2 . CASRTGTSGGAGYF TGTGCCAGCAGGACCGGGACTAGCGGGGGGGCAGGGTACTTC
TRBJ2-7 TRBV14 TRBD1 few CASSQGTGGTYEQYF TGTGCCAGCAGCCAAGGCACAGGGGGGACCTACGAGCAGTACTTC
TRBJ2-2 TRBV10-1 . . CASSDPRGRSTGELFF TGCGCCAGCAGTGACCCCAGGGGAAGATCCACCGGGGAGCTGTTTTTT
TRBJ1-5 TRBV10-1 . . CASSEDSPAYSNQPQHF TGCGCCAGCAGTGAAGACAGTCCCGCTTATAGCAATCAGCCCCAGCATTTT
TRBJ1-2 TRBV7-9 . once CASSSRRTNYGYTF TGTGCCAGCAGCTCCCGGCGGACAAACTATGGCTACACCTTC
TRBJ2-5 TRBV4-1 . . CASSQRSARETQYF TGCGCCAGCAGCCAACGGTCGGCGCGAGAGACCCAGTACTTC
TRBJ1-2 TRBV29-1 . . CSVEAGKDGYTF TGCAGCGTTGAGGCCGGAAAGGATGGCTACACCTTC
TRBJ2-2 TRBV11-2 . . CASSTIRGITGELFF TGTGCCAGCAGCACGATACGGGGGATCACCGGGGAGCTGTTTTTT
TRBJ1-3 TRBV12-5 . . CASGFLPSGNTIYF TGTGCTAGTGGTTTTCTCCCCTCTGGAAACACCATATATTTT
TRBJ1-6 TRBV18 . . CASSPGGGADSPLHF TGTGCCAGCTCACCAGGAGGGGGGGCTGATTCACCCCTCCACTTT
TRBJ2-3 TRBV6-4 . . CASSQQGSTDTQYF TGTGCCAGCAGCCAACAGGGAAGCACAGATACGCAGTATTTT
TRBJ1-5 TRBV29-1 . . CSVGGGRNQPQHF TGCAGCGTTGGGGGCGGGCGCAATCAGCCCCAGCATTTT
TRBJ1-2 TRBV19 . . CASSRYGSLNYGYTF TGTGCCAGTAGTCGATACGGATCTTTAAACTATGGCTACACCTTC
TRBJ2-1 TRBV5-4 TRBD2 once CASSLQRLAGGLNEQFF TGTGCCAGCAGCTTACAAAGACTAGCGGGAGGGTTAAATGAGCAGTTCTTC
TRBJ2-2 TRBV9 TRBD2 . CASSPRTSGLNTGELFF TGTGCCAGCAGCCCCCGGACTAGCGGGTTGAACACCGGGGAGCTGTTTTTT
TRBJ1-1 TRBV10-2 TRBD1 . CASSRGRWDTEAFF TGCGCCAGCAGCAGGGGGCGCTGGGACACTGAAGCTTTCTTT